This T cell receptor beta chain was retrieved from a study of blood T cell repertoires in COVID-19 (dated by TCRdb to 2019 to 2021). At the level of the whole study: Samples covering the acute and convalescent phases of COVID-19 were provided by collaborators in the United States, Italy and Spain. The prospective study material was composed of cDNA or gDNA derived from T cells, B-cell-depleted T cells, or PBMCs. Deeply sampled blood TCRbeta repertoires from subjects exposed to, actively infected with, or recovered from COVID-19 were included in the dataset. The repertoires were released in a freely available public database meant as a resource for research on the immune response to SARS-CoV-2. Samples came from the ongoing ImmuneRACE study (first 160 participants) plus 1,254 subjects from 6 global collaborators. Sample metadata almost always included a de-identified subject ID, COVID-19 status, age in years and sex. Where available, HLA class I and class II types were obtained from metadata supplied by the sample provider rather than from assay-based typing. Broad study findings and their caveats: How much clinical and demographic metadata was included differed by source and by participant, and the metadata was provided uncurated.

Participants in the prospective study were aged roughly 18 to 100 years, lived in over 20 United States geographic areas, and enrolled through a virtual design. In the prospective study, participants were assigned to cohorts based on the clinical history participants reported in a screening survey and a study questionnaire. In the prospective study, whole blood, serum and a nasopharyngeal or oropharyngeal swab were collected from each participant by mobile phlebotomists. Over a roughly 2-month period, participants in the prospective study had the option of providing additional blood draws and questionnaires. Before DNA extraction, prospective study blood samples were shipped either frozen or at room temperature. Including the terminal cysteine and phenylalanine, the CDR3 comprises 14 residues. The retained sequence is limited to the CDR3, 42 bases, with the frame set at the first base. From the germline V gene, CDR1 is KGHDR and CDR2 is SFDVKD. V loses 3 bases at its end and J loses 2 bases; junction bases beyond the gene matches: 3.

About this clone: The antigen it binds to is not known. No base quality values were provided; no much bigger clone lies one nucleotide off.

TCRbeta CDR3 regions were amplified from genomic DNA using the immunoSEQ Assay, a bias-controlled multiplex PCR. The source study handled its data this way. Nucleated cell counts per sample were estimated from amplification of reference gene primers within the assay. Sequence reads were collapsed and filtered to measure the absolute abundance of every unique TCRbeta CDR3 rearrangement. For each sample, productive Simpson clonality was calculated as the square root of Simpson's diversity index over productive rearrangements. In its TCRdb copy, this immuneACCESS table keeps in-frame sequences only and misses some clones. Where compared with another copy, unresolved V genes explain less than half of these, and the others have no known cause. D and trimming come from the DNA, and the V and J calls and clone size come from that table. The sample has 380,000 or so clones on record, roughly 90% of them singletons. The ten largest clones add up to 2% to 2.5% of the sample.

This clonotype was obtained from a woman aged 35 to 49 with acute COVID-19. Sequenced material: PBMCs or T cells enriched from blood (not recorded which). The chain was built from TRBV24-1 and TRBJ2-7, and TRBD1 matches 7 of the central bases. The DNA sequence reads TGTGCCACCAGTGATACAGGGGCTCCCTACGAGCAGTACTTC. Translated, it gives CATSDTGAPYEQYF.